This paragraph covers one T cell receptor (beta chain) sequence. Its antigen remains unidentified. A single heparinised blood sample, averaging approximately 0.12 L, was obtained per donor. Populations isolated by sorting all had purity greater than 95%. All of the isolated RNA was reverse transcribed, so expressed TCRB transcripts were sequenced. Only in-frame clones appear in the TCRdb table, and some are missing; sequencing was by immunoSEQ multiplex PCR. In the table there are around 500,000 clones, about 10% of which are singletons. This sample was taken from a study of beta chain features in type 1 diabetes. Whole-study results and caveats: Short templates might get an advantage during PCR, and this would be equal in patients and controls.

The receptor comes from a woman aged 18-29 years in good health. The sequenced sample consisted of naive CD4+ T cells from blood.

The DNA of the CDR3 is TGTGCCAGCAGCTTAGGCCAGACATATCAAGAGACCCAGTACTTC. Its translation is CASSLGQTYQETQYF. This chain uses TRBV7-9 with TRBJ2-5; D unclear. The ends were cut back, 1 base at V and 2 bases at J, with 11 bases in the middle. This CDR3 spans 15 amino acids. Germline V gene lookup returns CDR1 SEHNR and CDR2 FQNEAQ (reference sequence).